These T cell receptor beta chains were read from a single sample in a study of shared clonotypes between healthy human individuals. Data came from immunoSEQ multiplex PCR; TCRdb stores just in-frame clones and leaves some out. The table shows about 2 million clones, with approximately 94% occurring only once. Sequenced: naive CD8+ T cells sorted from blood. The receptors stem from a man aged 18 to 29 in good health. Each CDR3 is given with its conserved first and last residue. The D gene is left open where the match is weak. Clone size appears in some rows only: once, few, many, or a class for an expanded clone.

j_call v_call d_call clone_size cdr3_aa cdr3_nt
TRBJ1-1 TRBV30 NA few CAWSVSLNTEAFF TGTGCCTGGAGTGTAAGCCTGAACACTGAAGCTTTCTTT
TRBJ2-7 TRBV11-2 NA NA CASSLTGPSYEQYF TGTGCCAGCAGCTTGACAGGTCCCTCCTACGAGCAGTACTTC
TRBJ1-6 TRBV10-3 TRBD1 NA CAISEPYEAGTGNYNSPLHF TGTGCCATCAGTGAGCCGTACGAAGCGGGGACAGGGAACTATAATTCACCCCTCCACTTT
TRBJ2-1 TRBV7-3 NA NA CASSLGPSSYNEQFF TGTGCCAGCAGCTTAGGGCCAAGCTCCTACAATGAGCAGTTCTTC
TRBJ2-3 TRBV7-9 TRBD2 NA CASSSTSGTSDSDTQYF TGTGCCAGCAGCTCAACTTCCGGGACTAGCGATTCAGATACGCAGTATTTT
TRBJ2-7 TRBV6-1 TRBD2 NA CASSEILAGVYEQYF TGTGCCAGCAGTGAAATACTAGCGGGAGTCTACGAGCAGTACTTC
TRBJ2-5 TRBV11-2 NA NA CASSPRIVEARGETQYF TGTGCCAGCAGCCCCAGGATTGTGGAGGCGAGGGGGGAGACCCAGTACTTC
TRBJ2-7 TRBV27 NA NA CASSPIAKLDEQYF TGTGCCAGCAGTCCAATCGCCAAATTAGACGAGCAGTACTTC
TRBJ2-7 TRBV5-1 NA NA CASSLAPGLNYEQYF TGCGCCAGCAGCTTGGCCCCAGGTCTAAACTACGAGCAGTACTTC
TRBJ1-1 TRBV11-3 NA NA CASSFGTNTEAFF TGTGCCAGCAGCTTTGGGACGAACACTGAAGCTTTCTTT
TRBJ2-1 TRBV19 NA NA CASSISGTPNEQFF TGTGCCAGTAGTATTTCCGGGACACCCAATGAGCAGTTCTTC
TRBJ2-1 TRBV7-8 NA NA CASSHVGAYNEQFF TGTGCCAGCAGCCACGTGGGGGCCTACAATGAGCAGTTCTTC
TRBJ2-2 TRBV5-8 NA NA CASSLFLGPGELFF TGTGCCAGCAGCTTGTTTCTGGGGCCCGGGGAGCTGTTTTTT
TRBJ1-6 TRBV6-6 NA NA CASSYGRGHNSPLHF TGTGCCAGCAGTTACGGTAGGGGCCATAATTCACCCCTCCACTTT
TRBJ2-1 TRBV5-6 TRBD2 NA CASSSGTSKGGQFF TGTGCCAGCAGCTCTGGGACTAGCAAGGGTGGGCAGTTCTTC
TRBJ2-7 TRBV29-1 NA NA CSVEGQGGIYEQYF TGCAGCGTTGAAGGGCAGGGTGGGATCTACGAGCAGTACTTC
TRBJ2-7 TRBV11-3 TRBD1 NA CASSPGDSERQYF TGTGCCAGCAGCCCCGGGGACAGCGAGCGGCAGTACTTC
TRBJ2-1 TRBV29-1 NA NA CSVEDGGSPYNEQFF TGCAGCGTTGAAGACGGCGGCAGTCCCTACAATGAGCAGTTCTTC
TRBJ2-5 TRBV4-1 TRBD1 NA CASSHDGQGGETQYF TGCGCCAGCAGCCACGATGGACAGGGGGGAGAGACCCAGTACTTC
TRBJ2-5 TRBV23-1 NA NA CASSQEGGWETQYF TGCGCCAGCAGTCAAGAGGGAGGATGGGAGACCCAGTACTTC
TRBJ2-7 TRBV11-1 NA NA CASSLLELGYEQYF TGTGCCAGCAGCTTACTGGAGTTGGGGTACGAGCAGTACTTC
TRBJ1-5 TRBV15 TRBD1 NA CATSRDRGTGTIRDSNQPQHF TGTGCCACCAGCAGAGATCGTGGGACAGGGACCATCCGCGATAGCAATCAGCCCCAGCATTTT
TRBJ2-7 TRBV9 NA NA CASSAHDAYYEQYF TGTGCCAGCAGCGCCCACGACGCCTACTACGAGCAGTACTTC
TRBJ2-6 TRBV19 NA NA CASSQWLTGANVLTF TGTGCCAGTAGTCAGTGGCTTACGGGGGCCAACGTCCTGACTTTC
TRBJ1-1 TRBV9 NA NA CASSVVPGEAATEAFF TGTGCCAGCAGCGTAGTTCCAGGGGAGGCGGCCACTGAAGCTTTCTTT
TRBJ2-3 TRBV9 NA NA CASSPMTLDTQYF TGTGCCAGCAGCCCAATGACCTTAGATACGCAGTATTTT
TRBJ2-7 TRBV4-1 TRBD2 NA CASSQEGGLAGGSSYEQYF TGCGCCAGCAGCCAAGAAGGAGGACTAGCGGGGGGGAGCTCCTACGAGCAGTACTTC
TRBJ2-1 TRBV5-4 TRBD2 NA CASSLTSGRGEQFF TGTGCCAGCAGCTTGACTAGCGGGAGGGGTGAGCAGTTCTTC
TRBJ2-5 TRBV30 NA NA CAWSGDLPTQYF TGTGCCTGGAGTGGGGACCTCCCGACCCAGTACTTC
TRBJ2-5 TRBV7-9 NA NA CASSAGSGETQYF TGTGCCAGCAGCGCAGGGAGCGGGGAGACCCAGTACTTC
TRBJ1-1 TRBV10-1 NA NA CASRGRRVNTEAFF TGCGCCAGCAGGGGGCGTCGGGTGAACACTGAAGCTTTCTTT
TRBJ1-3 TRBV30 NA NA CAWSVEGPRGGNTIYF TGTGCCTGGAGTGTAGAGGGCCCTAGAGGTGGAAACACCATATATTTT
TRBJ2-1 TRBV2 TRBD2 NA CASSEGLAVYNEQFF TGTGCCAGCAGTGAGGGACTAGCGGTCTACAATGAGCAGTTCTTC
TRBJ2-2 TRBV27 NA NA CASSQGLNTGELFF TGTGCCAGCAGTCAGGGACTTAACACCGGGGAGCTGTTTTTT
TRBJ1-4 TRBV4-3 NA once CASSQDQSTLGTEKLFF TGCGCCAGCAGCCAAGACCAAAGTACTCTAGGGACTGAAAAACTGTTTTTT
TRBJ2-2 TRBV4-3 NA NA CASGGLGDGELFF TGCGCCAGTGGGGGTCTAGGAGACGGGGAGCTGTTTTTT
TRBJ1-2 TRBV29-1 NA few CSVVDNYGYTF TGCAGCGTTGTAGATAACTATGGCTACACCTTC
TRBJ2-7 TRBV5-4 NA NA CASSPDRVNEQYF TGTGCCAGCAGCCCGGACAGAGTTAACGAGCAGTACTTC
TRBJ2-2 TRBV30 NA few CAWSSLGANTGELFF TGTGCCTGGAGTTCACTAGGCGCGAACACCGGGGAGCTGTTTTTT
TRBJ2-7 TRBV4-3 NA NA CASSHGGGYEQYF TGCGCCAGCAGCCACGGAGGCGGATACGAGCAGTACTTC
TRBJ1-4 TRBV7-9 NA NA CASSLQDYNEKLFF TGTGCCAGCAGCTTACAGGACTATAATGAAAAACTGTTTTTT
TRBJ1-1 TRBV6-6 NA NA CASSTAASTEAFF TGTGCCAGCAGTACCGCGGCGTCCACTGAAGCTTTCTTT
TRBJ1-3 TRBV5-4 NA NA CASSFGTAGNTIYF TGTGCCAGCAGCTTCGGGACGGCCGGAAACACCATATATTTT
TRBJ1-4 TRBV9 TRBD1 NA CASSLGTGIATNEKLFF TGTGCCAGCAGCCTAGGGACAGGGATTGCAACTAATGAAAAACTGTTTTTT
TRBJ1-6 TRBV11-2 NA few CASSLRSNRGADSPLHF TGTGCCAGCAGCTTGCGAAGCAATAGGGGAGCGGATTCACCCCTCCACTTT
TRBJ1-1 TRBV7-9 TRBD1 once CASSLQTGVNTEAFF TGTGCCAGCAGCCTGCAGACAGGGGTGAACACTGAAGCTTTCTTT
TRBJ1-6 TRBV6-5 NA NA CASKLGRGSPLHF TGTGCCAGCAAGCTCGGCAGGGGTTCACCCCTCCACTTT
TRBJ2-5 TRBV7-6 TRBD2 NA CASSGRVAGETQYF TGTGCCAGCAGCGGGAGGGTGGCGGGGGAGACCCAGTACTTC
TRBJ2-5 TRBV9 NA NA CASSVGHVEETQYF TGTGCCAGCAGCGTAGGACACGTGGAAGAGACCCAGTACTTC
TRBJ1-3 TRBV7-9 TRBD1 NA CASSYGTDSGNTIYF TGTGCCAGCAGCTATGGGACAGACTCTGGAAACACCATATATTTT
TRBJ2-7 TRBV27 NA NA CASSSQASPSYEQYF TGTGCCAGCAGTTCTCAGGCCTCCCCCTCCTACGAGCAGTACTTC
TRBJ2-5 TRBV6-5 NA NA CASSDTLETQYF TGTGCCAGCAGTGACACACTAGAGACCCAGTACTTC
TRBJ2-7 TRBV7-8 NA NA CASSLGPGSEQYF TGTGCCAGCAGCTTAGGGCCGGGTTCCGAGCAGTACTTC
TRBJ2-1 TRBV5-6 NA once CASSGISSYNEQFF TGTGCCAGCAGCGGAATAAGCTCCTACAATGAGCAGTTCTTC
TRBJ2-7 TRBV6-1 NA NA CASCQGWRYEQYF TGTGCCAGCTGCCAGGGGTGGCGGTACGAGCAGTACTTC
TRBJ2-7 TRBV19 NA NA CASSVDAYEQYF TGTGCCAGTAGTGTCGACGCCTACGAGCAGTACTTC
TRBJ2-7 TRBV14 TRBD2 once CASSLLAGGPSYEQYF TGTGCCAGCAGCCTCCTAGCGGGAGGGCCGAGCTACGAGCAGTACTTC
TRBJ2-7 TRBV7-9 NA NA CASSLGGDNEQYF TGTGCCAGCAGCTTAGGAGGGGACAACGAGCAGTACTTC
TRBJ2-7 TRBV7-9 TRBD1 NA CASSWTGNEQYF TGTGCCAGCAGCTGGACAGGAAACGAGCAGTACTTC
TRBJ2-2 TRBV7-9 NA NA CASSFQESNTGELFF TGTGCCAGCAGCTTCCAGGAGTCGAACACCGGGGAGCTGTTTTTT